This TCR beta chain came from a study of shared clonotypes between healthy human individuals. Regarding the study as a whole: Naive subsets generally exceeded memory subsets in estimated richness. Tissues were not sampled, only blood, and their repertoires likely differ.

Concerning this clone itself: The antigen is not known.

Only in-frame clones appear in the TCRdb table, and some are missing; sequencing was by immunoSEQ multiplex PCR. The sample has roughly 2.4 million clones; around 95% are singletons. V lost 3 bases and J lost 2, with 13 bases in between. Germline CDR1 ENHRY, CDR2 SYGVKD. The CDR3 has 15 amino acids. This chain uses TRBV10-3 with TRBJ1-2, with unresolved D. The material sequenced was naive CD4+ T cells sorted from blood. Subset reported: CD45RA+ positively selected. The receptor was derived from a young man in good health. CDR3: CAISDGGRRNYGYTF. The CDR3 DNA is TGTGCCATCAGTGATGGTGGCAGGCGAAACTATGGCTACACCTTC.